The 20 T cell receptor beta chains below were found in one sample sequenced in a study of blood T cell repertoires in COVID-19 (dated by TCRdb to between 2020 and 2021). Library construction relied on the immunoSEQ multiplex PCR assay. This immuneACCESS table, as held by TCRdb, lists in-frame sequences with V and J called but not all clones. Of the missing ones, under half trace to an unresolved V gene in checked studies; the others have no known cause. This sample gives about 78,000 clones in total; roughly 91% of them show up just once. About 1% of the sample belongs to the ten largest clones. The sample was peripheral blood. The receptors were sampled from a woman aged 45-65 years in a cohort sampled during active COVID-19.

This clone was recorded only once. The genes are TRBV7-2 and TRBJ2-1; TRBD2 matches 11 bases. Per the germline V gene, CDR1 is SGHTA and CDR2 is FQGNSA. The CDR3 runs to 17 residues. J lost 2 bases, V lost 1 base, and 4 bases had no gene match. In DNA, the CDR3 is TGTGCCAGCAGCTTAGAACTAGCGGGAGTCCCCTACAATGAGCAGTTCTTC. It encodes CASSLELAGVPYNEQFF. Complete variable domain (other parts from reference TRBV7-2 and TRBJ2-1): GAGVSQSPSNKVTEKGKDVELRCDPISGHTALYWYRQSLGQGLEFLIYFQGNSAPDKSGLPSDRFSAERTGGSVSTLTIQRTQQEDSAVYLCASSLELAGVPYNEQFFGPGTRLTVL.

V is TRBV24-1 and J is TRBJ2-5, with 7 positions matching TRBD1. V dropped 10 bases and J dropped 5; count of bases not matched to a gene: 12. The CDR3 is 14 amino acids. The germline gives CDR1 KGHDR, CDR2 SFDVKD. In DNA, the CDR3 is TGTGCCACTCTTGACAGGGAGATAGGGGAGACCCAGTACTTC. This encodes CATLDREIGETQYF.

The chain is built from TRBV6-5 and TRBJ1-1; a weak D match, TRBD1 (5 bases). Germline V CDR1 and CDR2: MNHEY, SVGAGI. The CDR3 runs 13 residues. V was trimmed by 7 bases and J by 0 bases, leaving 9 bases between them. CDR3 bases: TGTGCCAGCACAGGGCAAATGAACACTGAAGCTTTCTTT. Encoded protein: CASTGQMNTEAFF.

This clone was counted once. CDR3 sequence: CASSPGLAGFGTQYF. In nucleotides, the CDR3 is TGTGCCAGCAGCCCGGGACTAGCGGGCTTCGGGACCCAGTACTTC. J is TRBJ2-5 and V is TRBV6-5; TRBD2 agrees at 12 bases. The J segment lost 7 bases and the V segment lost 6 bases, leaving 9 bases of the junction unmatched. The CDR3 consists of 15 residues. Per the germline V gene, CDR1 is MNHEY and CDR2 is SVGAGI.

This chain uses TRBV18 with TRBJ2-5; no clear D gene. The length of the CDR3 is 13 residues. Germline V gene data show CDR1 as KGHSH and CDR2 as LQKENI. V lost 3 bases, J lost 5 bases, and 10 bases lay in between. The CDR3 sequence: CASSPTPQETQYF. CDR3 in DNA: TGTGCCAGCTCACCCACACCTCAGGAGACCCAGTACTTC.

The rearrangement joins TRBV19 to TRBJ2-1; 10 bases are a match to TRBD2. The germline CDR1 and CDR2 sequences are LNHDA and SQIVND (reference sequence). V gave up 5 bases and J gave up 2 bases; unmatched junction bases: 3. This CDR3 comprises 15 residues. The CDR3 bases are TGTGCCAGTAGTCAACTAGCGGGGACCTACAATGAGCAGTTCTTC. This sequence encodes CASSQLAGTYNEQFF.

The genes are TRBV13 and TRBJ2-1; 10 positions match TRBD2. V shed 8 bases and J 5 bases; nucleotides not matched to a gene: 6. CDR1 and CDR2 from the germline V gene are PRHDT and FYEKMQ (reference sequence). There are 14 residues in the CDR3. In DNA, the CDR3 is TGTGCCAGCTCCGGACTAGCGGTCAACAATGAGCAGTTCTTC. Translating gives CASSGLAVNNEQFF.

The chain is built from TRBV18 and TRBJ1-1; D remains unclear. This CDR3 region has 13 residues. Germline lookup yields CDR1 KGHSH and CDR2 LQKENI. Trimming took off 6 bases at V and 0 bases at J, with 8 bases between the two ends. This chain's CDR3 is CASSQAMNTEAFF. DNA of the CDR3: TGTGCCAGCTCTCAGGCTATGAACACTGAAGCTTTCTTT.

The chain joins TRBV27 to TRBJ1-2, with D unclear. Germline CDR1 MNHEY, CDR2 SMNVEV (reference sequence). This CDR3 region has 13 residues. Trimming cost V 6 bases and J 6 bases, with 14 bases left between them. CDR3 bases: TGTGCCAGCAGCCCCCGAGGGATCGATGGCTACACCTTC. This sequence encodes CASSPRGIDGYTF.

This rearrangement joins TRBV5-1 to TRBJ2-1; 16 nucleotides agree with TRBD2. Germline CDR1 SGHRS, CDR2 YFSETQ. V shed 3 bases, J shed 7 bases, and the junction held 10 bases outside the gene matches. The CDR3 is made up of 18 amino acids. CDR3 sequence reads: CASSYAPGLAGGRNEQFF. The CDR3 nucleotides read TGCGCCAGCAGCTACGCACCGGGACTAGCGGGAGGGCGTAATGAGCAGTTCTTC. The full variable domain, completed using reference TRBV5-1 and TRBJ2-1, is KAGVTQTPRYLIKTRGQQVTLSCSPISGHRSVSWYQQTPGQGLQFLFEYFSETQRNKGNFPGRFSGRQFSNSRSEMNVSTLELGDSALYLCASSYAPGLAGGRNEQFFGPGTRLTVL.

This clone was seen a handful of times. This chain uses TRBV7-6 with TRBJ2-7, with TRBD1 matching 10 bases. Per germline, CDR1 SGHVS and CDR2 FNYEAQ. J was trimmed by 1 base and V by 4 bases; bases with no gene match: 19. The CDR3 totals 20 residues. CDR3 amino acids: CASSWAGTGDFGPLSYEQYF. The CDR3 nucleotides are TGTGCCAGCAGCTGGGCCGGGACAGGGGACTTTGGCCCTTTATCCTACGAGCAGTACTTC.

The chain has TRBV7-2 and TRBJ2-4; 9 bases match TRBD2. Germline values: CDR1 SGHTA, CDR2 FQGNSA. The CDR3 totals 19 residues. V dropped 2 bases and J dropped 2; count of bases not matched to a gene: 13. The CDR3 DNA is TGTGCCAGCAGCTTAATAGGGAGCGGGAGGCAGGGGACCAAAAACATTCAGTACTTC. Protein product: CASSLIGSGRQGTKNIQYF.

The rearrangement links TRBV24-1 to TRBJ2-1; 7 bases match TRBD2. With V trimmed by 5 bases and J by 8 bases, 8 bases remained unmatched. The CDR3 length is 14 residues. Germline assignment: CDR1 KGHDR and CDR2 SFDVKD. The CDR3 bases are TGTGCCACCAGTGCCTCGGGGGGTGGGTATGAGCAGTTCTTC. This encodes CATSASGGGYEQFF.

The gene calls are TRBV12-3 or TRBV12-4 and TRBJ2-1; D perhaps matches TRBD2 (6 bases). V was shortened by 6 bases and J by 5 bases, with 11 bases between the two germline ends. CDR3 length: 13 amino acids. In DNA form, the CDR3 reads TGTGCCAGCAGGGGGACTCGACACAATGAGCAGTTCTTC. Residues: CASRGTRHNEQFF.

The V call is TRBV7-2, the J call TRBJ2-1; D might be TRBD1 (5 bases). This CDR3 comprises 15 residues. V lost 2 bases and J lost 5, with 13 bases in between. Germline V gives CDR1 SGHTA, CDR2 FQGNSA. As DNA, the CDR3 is TGTGCCAGCAGCTTACAGGGTCAAGTAAACAATGAGCAGTTCTTC. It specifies CASSLQGQVNNEQFF.

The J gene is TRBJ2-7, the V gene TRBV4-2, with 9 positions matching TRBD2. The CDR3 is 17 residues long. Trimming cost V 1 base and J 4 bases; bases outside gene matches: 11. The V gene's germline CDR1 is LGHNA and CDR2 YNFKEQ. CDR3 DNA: TGTGCCAGCAGCCAAGTGGCCAGGACTAGCGTGGGTTACGAGCAGTACTTC. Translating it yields CASSQVARTSVGYEQYF.

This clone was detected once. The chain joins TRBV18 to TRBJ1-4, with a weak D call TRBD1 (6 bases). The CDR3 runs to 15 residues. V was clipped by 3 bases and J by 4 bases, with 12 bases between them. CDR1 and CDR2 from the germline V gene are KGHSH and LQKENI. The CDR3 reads CASSPNRAHNEKLFF. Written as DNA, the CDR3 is TGTGCCAGCTCACCCAACAGGGCCCATAATGAAAAACTGTTTTTT. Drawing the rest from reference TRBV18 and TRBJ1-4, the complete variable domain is NAGVMQNPRHLVRRRGQEARLRCSPMKGHSHVYWYRQLPEEGLKFMVYLQKENIIDESGMPKERFSAEFPKEGPSILRIQQVVRGDSAAYFCASSPNRAHNEKLFFGSGTQLSVL.

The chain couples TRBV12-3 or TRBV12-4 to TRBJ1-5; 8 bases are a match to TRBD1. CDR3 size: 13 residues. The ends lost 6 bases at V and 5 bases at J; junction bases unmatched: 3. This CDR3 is CASSLTGDQPQHF. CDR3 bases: TGTGCCAGCAGCTTGACAGGGGATCAGCCCCAGCATTTT.

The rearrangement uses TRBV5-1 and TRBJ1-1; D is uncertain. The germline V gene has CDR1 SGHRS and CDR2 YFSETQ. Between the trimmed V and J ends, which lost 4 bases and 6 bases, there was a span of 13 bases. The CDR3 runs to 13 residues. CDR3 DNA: TGCGCCAGCAGCCTCACTAGGGTCGCTGAAGCTTTCTTT. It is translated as CASSLTRVAEAFF.

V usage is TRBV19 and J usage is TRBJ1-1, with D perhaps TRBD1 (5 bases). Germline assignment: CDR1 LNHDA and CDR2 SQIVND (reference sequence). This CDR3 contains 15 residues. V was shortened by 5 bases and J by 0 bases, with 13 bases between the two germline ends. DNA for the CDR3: TGTGCCAGTAGTTATGGGGGAGGATTGAACACTGAAGCTTTCTTT. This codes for CASSYGGGLNTEAFF.